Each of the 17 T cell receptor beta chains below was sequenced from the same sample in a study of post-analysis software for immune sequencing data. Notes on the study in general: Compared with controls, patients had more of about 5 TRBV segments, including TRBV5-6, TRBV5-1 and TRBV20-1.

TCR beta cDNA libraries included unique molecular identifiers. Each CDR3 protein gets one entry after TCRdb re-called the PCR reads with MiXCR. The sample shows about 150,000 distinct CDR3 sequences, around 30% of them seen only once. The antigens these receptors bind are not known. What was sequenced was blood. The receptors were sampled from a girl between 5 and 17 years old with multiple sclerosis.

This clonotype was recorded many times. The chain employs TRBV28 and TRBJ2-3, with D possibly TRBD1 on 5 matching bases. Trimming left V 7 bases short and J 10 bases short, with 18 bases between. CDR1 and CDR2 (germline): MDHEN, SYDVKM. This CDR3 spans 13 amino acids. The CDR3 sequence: CASTGPNEVAQYF. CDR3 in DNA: TGTGCCAGCACAGGGCCCAACGAAGTTGCGCAGTATTTT.

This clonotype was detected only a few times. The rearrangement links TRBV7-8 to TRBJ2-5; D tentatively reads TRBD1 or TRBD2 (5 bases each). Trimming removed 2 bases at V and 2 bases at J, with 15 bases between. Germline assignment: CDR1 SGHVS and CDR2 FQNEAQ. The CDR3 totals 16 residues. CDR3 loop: CASSLWTGHRQETQYF. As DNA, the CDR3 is TGTGCCAGCAGCTTATGGACTGGACATAGACAAGAGACCCAGTACTTC.

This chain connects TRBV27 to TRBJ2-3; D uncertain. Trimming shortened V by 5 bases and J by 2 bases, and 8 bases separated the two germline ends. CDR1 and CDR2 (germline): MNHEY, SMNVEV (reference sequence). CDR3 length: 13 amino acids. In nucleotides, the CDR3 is TGTGCCAGCAGTCCATTCAACACAGATACGCAGTATTTT. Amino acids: CASSPFNTDTQYF.

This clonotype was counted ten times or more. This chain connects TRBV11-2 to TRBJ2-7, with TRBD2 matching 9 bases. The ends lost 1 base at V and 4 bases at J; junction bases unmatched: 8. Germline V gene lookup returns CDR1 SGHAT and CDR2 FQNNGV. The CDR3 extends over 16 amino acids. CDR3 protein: CASSLVSLAGSYEQYF. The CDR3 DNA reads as TGTGCCAGCAGCTTAGTAAGCCTAGCGGGATCGTACGAGCAGTACTTC.

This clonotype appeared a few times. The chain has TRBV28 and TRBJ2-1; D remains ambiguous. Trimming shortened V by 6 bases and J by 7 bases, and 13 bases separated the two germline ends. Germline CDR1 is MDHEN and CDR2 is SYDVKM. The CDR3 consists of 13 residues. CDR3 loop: CASSRAPENEQFF. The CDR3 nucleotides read TGTGCCAGCAGCCGAGCCCCGGAAAATGAGCAGTTCTTC.

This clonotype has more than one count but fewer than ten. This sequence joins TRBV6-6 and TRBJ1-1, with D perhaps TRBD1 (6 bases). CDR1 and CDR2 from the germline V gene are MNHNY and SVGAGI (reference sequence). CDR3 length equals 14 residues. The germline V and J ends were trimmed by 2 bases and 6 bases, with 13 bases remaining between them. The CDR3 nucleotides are TGTGCCAGCAGTTACGGGGGCGGGAGGGCTGAAGCTTTCTTT. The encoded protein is CASSYGGGRAEAFF.

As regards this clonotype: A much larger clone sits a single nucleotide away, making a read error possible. CDR3 in amino acids: CASDGTSVTQFF. The CDR3 bases are TGTGCCAGCGATGGGACTAGCGTGACCCAGTTCTTC. The chain joins TRBV6-1 to TRBJ2-1, with 10 bases lining up with TRBD2. The CDR3 is made up of 12 amino acids. The V gene end was trimmed by 8 bases and the J gene end by 13 bases; junction bases not matched to a gene: 8. Germline CDR1 and CDR2: MNHNS and SASEGT.

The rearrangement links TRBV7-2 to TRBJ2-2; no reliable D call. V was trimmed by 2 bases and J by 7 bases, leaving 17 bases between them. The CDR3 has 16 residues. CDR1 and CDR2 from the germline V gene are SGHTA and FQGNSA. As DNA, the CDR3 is TGTGCCAGCAGCTTATTAACCATCGGTCTCGACGGGGAGCTGTTTTTT. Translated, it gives CASSLLTIGLDGELFF.

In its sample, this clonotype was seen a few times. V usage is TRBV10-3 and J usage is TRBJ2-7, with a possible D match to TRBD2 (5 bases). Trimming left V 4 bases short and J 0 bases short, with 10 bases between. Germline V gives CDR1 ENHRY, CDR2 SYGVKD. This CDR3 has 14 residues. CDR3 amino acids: CAISGGASSYEQYF. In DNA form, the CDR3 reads TGTGCCATCAGTGGGGGAGCATCCTCCTACGAGCAGTACTTC.

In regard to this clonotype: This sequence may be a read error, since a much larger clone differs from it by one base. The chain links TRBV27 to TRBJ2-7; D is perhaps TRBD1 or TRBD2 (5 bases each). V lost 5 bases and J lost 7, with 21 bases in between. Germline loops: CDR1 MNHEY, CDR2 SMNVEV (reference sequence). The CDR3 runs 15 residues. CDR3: CASSLIPGPLNEQYF. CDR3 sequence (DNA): TGTGCCAGCAGTCTCATACCGGGACCCCTCAATGAGCAGTACTTC.

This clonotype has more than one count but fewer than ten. The CDR3 DNA follows: TGTGCCAGCAGCCCCGGACTAGGAAGGGACCGCGAGCAGTACTTC. Amino acid sequence: CASSPGLGRDREQYF. This chain joins TRBV12-3 or TRBV12-4 and TRBJ2-5; 7 bases align to TRBD2. The J call is in doubt because the DNA end fits TRBJ2-7 better. This CDR3 spans 15 amino acids.

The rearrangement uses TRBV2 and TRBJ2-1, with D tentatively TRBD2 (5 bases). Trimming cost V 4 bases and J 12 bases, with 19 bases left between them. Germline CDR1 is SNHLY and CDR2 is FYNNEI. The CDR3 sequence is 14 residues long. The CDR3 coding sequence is TGTGCCAGCAGTGTGCAGGTGGGGAGCCCTCGGCAGTTCTTC. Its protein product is CASSVQVGSPRQFF.

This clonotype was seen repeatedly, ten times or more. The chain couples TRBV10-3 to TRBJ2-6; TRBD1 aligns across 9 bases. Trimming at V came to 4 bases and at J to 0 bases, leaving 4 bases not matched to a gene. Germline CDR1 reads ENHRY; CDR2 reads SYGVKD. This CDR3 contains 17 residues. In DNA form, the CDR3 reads TGTGCCATCAGTGCCGGACAGGGGCGCTCTGGGGCCAACGTCCTGACTTTC. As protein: CAISAGQGRSGANVLTF.

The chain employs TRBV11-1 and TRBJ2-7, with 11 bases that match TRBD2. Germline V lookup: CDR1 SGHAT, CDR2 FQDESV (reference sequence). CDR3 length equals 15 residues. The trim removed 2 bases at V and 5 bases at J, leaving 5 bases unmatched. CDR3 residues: CASSLYTSGSDEQYF. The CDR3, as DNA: TGTGCCAGCAGCTTATATACTAGCGGGAGCGACGAGCAGTACTTC.

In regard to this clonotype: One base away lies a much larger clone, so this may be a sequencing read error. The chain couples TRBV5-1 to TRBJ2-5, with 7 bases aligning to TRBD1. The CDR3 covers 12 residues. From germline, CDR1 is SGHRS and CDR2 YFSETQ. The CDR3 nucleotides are TGCGCCTGCAGCTTCCAAGGACAGGAGCAGTACTTC. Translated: CACSFQGQEQYF.

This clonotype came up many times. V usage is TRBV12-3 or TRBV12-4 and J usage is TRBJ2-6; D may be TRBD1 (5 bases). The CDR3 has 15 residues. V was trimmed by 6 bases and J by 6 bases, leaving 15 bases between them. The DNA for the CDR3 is TGTGCCAGCAGCACAGGTGTAGGGGTGGCCAACGTCCTGACTTTC. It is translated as CASSTGVGVANVLTF.

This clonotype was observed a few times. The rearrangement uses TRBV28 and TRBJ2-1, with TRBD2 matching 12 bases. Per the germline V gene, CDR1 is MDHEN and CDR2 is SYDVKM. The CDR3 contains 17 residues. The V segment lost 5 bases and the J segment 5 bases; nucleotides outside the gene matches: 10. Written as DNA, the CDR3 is TGTGCCAGCAGTCCTAAGCCCGGACTAGCGGGGAACAATGAGCAGTTCTTC. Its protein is CASSPKPGLAGNNEQFF.